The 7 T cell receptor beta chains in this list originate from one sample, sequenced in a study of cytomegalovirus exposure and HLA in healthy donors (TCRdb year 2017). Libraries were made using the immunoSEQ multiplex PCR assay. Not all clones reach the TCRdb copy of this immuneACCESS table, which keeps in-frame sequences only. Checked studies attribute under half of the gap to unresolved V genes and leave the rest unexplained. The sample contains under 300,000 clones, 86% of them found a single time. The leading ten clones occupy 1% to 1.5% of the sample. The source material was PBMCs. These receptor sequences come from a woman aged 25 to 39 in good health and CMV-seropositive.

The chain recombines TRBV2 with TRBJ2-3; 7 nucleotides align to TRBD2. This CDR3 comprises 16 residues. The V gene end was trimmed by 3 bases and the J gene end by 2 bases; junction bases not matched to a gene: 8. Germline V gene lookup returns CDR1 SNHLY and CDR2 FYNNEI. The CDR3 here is CASSDGASGFTDTQYF. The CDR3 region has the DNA TGTGCCAGCAGTGATGGGGCTAGCGGATTCACAGATACGCAGTATTTT.

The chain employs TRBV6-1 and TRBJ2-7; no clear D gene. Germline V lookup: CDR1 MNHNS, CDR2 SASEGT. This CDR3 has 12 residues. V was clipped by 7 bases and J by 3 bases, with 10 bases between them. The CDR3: CASTGSYYEQYF. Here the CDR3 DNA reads TGTGCCAGCACCGGGTCCTACTACGAGCAGTACTTC.

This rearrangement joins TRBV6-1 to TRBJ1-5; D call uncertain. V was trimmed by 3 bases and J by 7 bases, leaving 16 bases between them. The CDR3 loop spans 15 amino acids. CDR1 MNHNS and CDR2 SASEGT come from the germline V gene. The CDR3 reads CASSEKIPMRQPQHF. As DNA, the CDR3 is TGTGCCAGCAGTGAGAAAATTCCCATGAGGCAGCCCCAGCATTTT.

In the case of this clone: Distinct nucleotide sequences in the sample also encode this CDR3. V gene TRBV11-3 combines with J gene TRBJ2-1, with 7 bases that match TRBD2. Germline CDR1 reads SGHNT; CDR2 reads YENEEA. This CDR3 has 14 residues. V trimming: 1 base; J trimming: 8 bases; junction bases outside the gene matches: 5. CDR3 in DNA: TGTGCCAGCAGCTTAGGGACTAGTGTCTATGAGCAGTTCTTC. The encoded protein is CASSLGTSVYEQFF.

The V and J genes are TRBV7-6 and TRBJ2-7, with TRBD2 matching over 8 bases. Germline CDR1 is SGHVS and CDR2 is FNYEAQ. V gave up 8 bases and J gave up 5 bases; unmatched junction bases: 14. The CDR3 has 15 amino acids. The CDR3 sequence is CASALGERESHEQYF. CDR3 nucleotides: TGTGCCAGCGCCCTTGGGGAGCGGGAGTCACACGAGCAGTACTTC.

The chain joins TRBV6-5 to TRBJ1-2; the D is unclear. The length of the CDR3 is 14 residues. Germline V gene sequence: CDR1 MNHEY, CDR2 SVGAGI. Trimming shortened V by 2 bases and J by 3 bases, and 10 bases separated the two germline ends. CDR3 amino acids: CASSYVGNDYGYTF. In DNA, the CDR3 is TGTGCCAGCAGTTACGTCGGGAATGACTATGGCTACACCTTC.

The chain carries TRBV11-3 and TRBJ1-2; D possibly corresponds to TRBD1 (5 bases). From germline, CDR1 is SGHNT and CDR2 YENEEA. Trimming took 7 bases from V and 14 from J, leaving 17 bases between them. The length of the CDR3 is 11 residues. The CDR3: CASIDRGVQTF. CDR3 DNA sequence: TGTGCCAGCATCGACAGAGGTGTGCAGACCTTC. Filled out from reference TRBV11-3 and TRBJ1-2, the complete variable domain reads EAGVVQSPRYKIIEKKQPVAFWCNPISGHNTLYWYLQNLGQGPELLIRYENEEAVDDSQLPKDRFSAERLKGVDSTLKIQPAELGDSAVYLCASIDRGVQTFGSGTRLTVV.